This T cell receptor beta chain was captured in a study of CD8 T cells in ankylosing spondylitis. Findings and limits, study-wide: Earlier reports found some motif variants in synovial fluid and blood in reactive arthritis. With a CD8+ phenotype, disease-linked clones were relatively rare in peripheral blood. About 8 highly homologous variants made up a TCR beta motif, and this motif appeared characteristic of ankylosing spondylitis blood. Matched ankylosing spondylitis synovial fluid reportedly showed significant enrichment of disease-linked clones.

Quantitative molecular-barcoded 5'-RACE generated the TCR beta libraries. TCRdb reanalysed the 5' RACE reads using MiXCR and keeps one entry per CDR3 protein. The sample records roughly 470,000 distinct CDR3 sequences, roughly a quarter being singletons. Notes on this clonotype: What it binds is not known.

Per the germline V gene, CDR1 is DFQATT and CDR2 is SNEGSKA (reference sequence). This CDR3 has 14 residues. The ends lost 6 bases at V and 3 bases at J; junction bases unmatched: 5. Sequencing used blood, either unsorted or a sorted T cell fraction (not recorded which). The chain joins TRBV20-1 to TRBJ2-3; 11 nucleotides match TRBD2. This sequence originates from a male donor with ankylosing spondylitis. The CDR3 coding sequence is TGCAGTGCCAAACTAGCGGGAGTGACAGATACGCAGTATTTT. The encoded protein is CSAKLAGVTDTQYF.